This T cell receptor beta chain came from a study of CXCR3-negative and CXCR3-positive naive CD8 T cells. Study-wide results and limits: Fresh PBMCs went into most assays, and CXCR3 expression partly declined after cryopreservation.

It was by 5' RACE with UMI labels that the TRB cDNA libraries were prepared. From the 5' RACE reads, TCRdb lists one entry per CDR3 protein and no DNA. Its table records 92,000 or so distinct CDR3 sequences. This CDR3 has 15 residues. The germline CDR1 and CDR2 sequences are SQVTM and ANQGSEA. As for this clonotype: No antigen is known for it.

A CD45RO-CCR7+CD27+CD95- profile was what naive CD8+ T cells displayed. The chain combines TRBV29-1 with TRBJ2-1; TCRdb proposes TRBD1, but this gene call is untestable without DNA. Sequenced input: naive CXCR3- CD8+ T cells from blood. The subset denotes: CD45RO-CCR7+CD27+CD95- naive CD8+ T cells lacking CXCR3 (TNR3-). The receptor comes from a human donor in good health. Some clones in this sample may be carry-over from other donors' samples. This CDR3 is CSTVGSRVLYNEQFF.